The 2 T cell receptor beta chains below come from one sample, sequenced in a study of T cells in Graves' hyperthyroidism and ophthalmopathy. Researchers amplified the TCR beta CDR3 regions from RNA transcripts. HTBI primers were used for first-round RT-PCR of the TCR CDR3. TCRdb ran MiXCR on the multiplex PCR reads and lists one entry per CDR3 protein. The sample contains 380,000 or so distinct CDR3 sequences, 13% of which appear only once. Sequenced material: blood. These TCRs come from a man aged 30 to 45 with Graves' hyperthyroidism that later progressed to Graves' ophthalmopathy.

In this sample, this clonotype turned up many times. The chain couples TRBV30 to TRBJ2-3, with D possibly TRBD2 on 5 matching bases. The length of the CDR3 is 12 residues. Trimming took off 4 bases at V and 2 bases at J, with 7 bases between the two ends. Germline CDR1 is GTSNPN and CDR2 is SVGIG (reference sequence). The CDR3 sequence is CAWNRDTDTQYF. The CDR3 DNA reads TGTGCCTGGAATCGGGACACAGATACGCAGTATTTT.

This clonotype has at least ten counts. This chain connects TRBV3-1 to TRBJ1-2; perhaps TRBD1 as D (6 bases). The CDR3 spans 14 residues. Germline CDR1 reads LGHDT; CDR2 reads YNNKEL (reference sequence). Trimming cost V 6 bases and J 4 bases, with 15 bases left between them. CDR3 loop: CASRHLGQSYGYTF. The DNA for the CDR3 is TGTGCCAGCAGGCACCTCGGACAGTCCTATGGCTACACCTTC.